This T cell receptor beta chain was captured by sequencing in a study of siplizumab effects on memory and regulatory T cells. From germline, CDR1 is LNHDA and CDR2 SQIVND (reference sequence). V lost 6 bases, J lost 2 bases, and 10 bases lay in between. The CDR3 runs 13 residues. Study findings and constraints: Among alloreactive clones, only a minor fraction mapped to unstimulated subsets. Most proliferating CD4+ or CD8+ clones, roughly 75-97%, had no naive or memory assignment. Both greater diversity than memory cells and a major contribution to the alloresponse seemed to characterize naive T cells.

Libraries were prepared by immunoSEQ multiplex PCR; TCRdb keeps only in-frame clonotypes and omits some of them. The sample records around 100,000 clones, about 94% being singletons. With regard to this clone: Antigen: not known.

V and J are TRBV19 and TRBJ1-1; D not certain. The receptor's source is a human donor in good health. Material: non-Treg CD4+ T cells sorted from blood. In DNA form, the CDR3 reads TGTGCCAGTAGCACCCGAGGAAACACTGAAGCTTTCTTT. Translated, it gives CASSTRGNTEAFF.